In this sample, the clone carrying this T cell receptor beta chain turned up a few times. Its antigen is not known. The sample originates from a study of T-cell reconstitution after alpha-beta-depleted transplantation in children. Unique molecular identifiers were built into the TCRbeta library. TCRdb fed the PCR reads into MiXCR, producing one record per CDR3 protein. The table lists 300,000 to 400,000 distinct CDR3 sequences, under 20% of them singletons. The CDR3 extends over 15 amino acids. The germline CDR1 and CDR2 sequences are LGHNA and YSLEER. The V end lost 4 bases, the J end lost 0 bases, and 11 bases lay between the germline ends. Notes on the study in general: Expanded graft clones numbering several hundred reportedly gave rise to alpha-beta T cells about two months after transplant. When one year had passed after transplant, most T-cell counts and diversity came from newly produced T cells. Where some patients showed high TCRbeta diversity at day 60, it came from recipient T cells and thymic progenitors that had survived.

The material sequenced was PBMCs, mostly from graft donor cells, taken 360 days after TCRalphabeta/CD19-depleted stem cell transplant. This chain joins TRBV4-3 and TRBJ2-3, with unresolved D. The TCR sequence derives from a male patient between 2 and 9 years old who had a stem cell transplant for acute lymphoblastic leukemia, so the T cells may come from the graft donor. CDR3 nucleotide sequence: TGCGCCAGCAGCCGAAGCCCATCTAGCACAGATACGCAGTATTTT. Its protein is CASSRSPSSTDTQYF.